These T cell receptor beta chains were read from a single sample in a study of shared clonotypes between healthy human individuals. Sequenced by immunoSEQ multiplex PCR; TCRdb stores in-frame clones only, minus some. The data contain about a million clones, around three quarters of them seen just once; the ten biggest clones take up roughly 1.5%. Sample: memory CD4+ T cells sorted from blood. Every receptor here comes from a man between 18 and 29 years old in good health. Both conserved end residues are part of each CDR3. The D gene is left open where the match is weak. The size of a clone is reported for some rows only, either as once, few or many, or as a class for expanded clones.

v_call	j_call	d_call	clone_size	cdr3_length	cdr3_nt	cdr3_aa
TRBV7-7	TRBJ2-1	-	-	17	TGTGCTAGCAGCAAGCTGGGACTCCCGAGCTCCTACAATGAGCAGTTCTTC	CASSKLGLPSSYNEQFF
TRBV5-5	TRBJ2-3	TRBD2	-	16	TGTGCCAGCAGCAGCCCGGGACTAGCGTCCACAGATACGCAGTATTTT	CASSSPGLASTDTQYF
TRBV11-2	TRBJ2-5	-	-	12	TGTGCCAGCAGCCAAGCCCGAGAGACCCAGTACTTC	CASSQARETQYF
TRBV5-6	TRBJ2-7	-	-	14	TGTGCCAGCAGCGTCGGGACAATTAGCTACGAGCAGTACTTC	CASSVGTISYEQYF
TRBV18	TRBJ2-7	-	-	12	TGTGCCAGCTCACCCGCGACTCGCGAGCAGTACTTC	CASSPATREQYF
TRBV28	TRBJ1-2	-	-	14	TGTGCCAGCAGTTTAGGGGGCGGGGGCTATGGCTACACCTTC	CASSLGGGGYGYTF
TRBV19	TRBJ2-1	TRBD2	once	15	TGTGCCAGTAGTGAGACTAGCGGGAGATTGAATGAGCAGTTCTTC	CASSETSGRLNEQFF
TRBV29-1	TRBJ2-2	-	-	12	TGCAGCGCCGACAGACACACCGGGGAGCTGTTTTTT	CSADRHTGELFF
TRBV6-4	TRBJ2-1	-	few	15	TGTGCCAGCAGCCTAGGCGGACTCCGGGGTGATGAGCAGTTCTTC	CASSLGGLRGDEQFF
TRBV6-8	TRBJ2-1	-	-	15	TGTGCCAGCAGTATACAGGGACGCTCCTACAATGAGCAGTTCTTC	CASSIQGRSYNEQFF
TRBV6-5	TRBJ2-2	-	-	13	TGTGCCAGCAGTTCATTGGCGGCCGGGGAGCTGTTTTTT	CASSSLAAGELFF
TRBV6-5	TRBJ2-7	-	-	15	TGTGCCAGCAGTCATCAACAGAGGGGCCTTTACGAGCAGTACTTC	CASSHQQRGLYEQYF
TRBV28	TRBJ2-7	-	few	12	TGTGCCAGCGAAGGCAGGGGAGGCGAGCAGTACTTC	CASEGRGGEQYF
TRBV7-9	TRBJ2-3	-	-	14	TGTGCCAGCAGCCCGAGATGGAGCACAGATACGCAGTATTTT	CASSPRWSTDTQYF
TRBV4-3	TRBJ2-6	-	-	18	TGCGCCAGCAGCCAAGCTCACAGCCTTGGTACTGGGGCCAACGTCCTGACTTTC	CASSQAHSLGTGANVLTF
TRBV7-2	TRBJ2-1	-	-	17	TGTGCCAGCAGCCTCTCTGGCGGAGGGTTAACCTACAATGAGCAGTTCTTC	CASSLSGGGLTYNEQFF
TRBV27	TRBJ2-5	-	once	16	TGTGCCAGCAGTTTAACCGGGACATTAGGACAAGAGACCCAGTACTTC	CASSLTGTLGQETQYF
TRBV7-9	TRBJ2-3	TRBD2	-	16	TGTGCCAGCAGCTTAGAAAGCGGGACTTTCACAGATACGCAGTATTTT	CASSLESGTFTDTQYF
TRBV18	TRBJ1-6	TRBD1	-	14	TGTGCCAGCTCTCGGGGGACAGAAAGTTCACCCCTCCACTTT	CASSRGTESSPLHF
TRBV9	TRBJ2-5	TRBD2	-	16	TGTGCCAGCAGCGTAGTAGCTAGCGGGGGGCAAGAGACCCAGTACTTC	CASSVVASGGQETQYF
TRBV19	TRBJ2-2	-	-	13	TGTGCCAGTAGGCCGGGGCAGACCGGGGAGCTGTTTTTT	CASRPGQTGELFF
TRBV9	TRBJ2-3	TRBD2	-	16	TGTGCCAGCAGCGTAGGGCTAGCGGACTTCACAGATACGCAGTATTTT	CASSVGLADFTDTQYF
TRBV19	TRBJ1-3	-	-	15	TGTGCCAGTAGTCCCGGGACCTACTCTGGAAACACCATATATTTT	CASSPGTYSGNTIYF
TRBV7-6	TRBJ2-3	-	-	17	TGTGCCAGCAGCTTAGATTTCCCGGACTACTCCACAGATACGCAGTATTTT	CASSLDFPDYSTDTQYF
TRBV10-1	TRBJ2-1	TRBD2	-	15	TGCGCCAGCAGTGTTGGCGGGGGGCCTTACAATGAGCAGTTCTTC	CASSVGGGPYNEQFF
TRBV7-2	TRBJ2-3	-	-	14	TGTGCCAGCAGCTTAGGGTGGCAGACAGATACGCAGTATTTT	CASSLGWQTDTQYF
TRBV6-5	TRBJ2-2	-	few	15	TGTGCCAGCAGGGACACACTTGCGAACACCGGGGAGCTGTTTTTT	CASRDTLANTGELFF
TRBV28	TRBJ2-7	TRBD1	-	13	TGTGCCAGCAGCCCCTGGGACAGCTACGAGCAGTACTTC	CASSPWDSYEQYF
TRBV19	TRBJ1-6	TRBD1	once	15	TGTGCCAGTAGTACCTTAACAGGGGGCCGATCACCCCTCCACTTT	CASSTLTGGRSPLHF
TRBV7-6	TRBJ1-6	-	-	17	TGTGCCAGCAGCTTAACTCGGGGGAGCTCCTATAATTCACCCCTCCACTTT	CASSLTRGSSYNSPLHF
TRBV4-1	TRBJ1-2	-	-	14	TGCGCCAGCAGCCAGGCGGAGGCTAACTATGGCTACACCTTC	CASSQAEANYGYTF
TRBV7-2	TRBJ1-4	TRBD1	-	15	TGTGCCAGCAGCGAGGGACAGGGGTATTATGAAAAACTGTTTTTT	CASSEGQGYYEKLFF
TRBV6-1	TRBJ2-3	-	once	16	TGTGCCAGCAGTGAAGGGTTCAGGGGAAACACAGATACGCAGTATTTT	CASSEGFRGNTDTQYF
TRBV30	TRBJ1-2	-	-	21	TGTGCCTGGAGTGCTACCCTCGGGAAGGGCGTAAACCCCGCTAAGGACTATGGCTACACCTTC	CAWSATLGKGVNPAKDYGYTF
TRBV6-6	TRBJ1-6	-	-	15	TGTGCCAGCAGCCCGTGGGTTGACGAAGATTCACCCCTCCACTTT	CASSPWVDEDSPLHF
TRBV10-3	TRBJ1-2	TRBD1	-	14	TGTGCCATCACCGATACAGGGGGTGGTCATGGCTACACCTTC	CAITDTGGGHGYTF
TRBV5-6	TRBJ1-4	TRBD1	-	16	TGTGCCAGCAGCCCAACTGGGACAGGGGTTTATGAAAAACTGTTTTTT	CASSPTGTGVYEKLFF
TRBV30	TRBJ1-1	-	-	13	TGTGCCCGGAAGGGCCAGGCGAACACTGAAGCTTTCTTT	CARKGQANTEAFF
TRBV30	TRBJ1-2	TRBD1	-	13	TGTGCCTGGAGGCAGGGGGAATACTATGGCTACACCTTC	CAWRQGEYYGYTF
TRBV19	TRBJ2-7	TRBD1	-	14	TGTGCCAGTAGCCTACCGGGACAGACCTACGAGCAGTACTTC	CASSLPGQTYEQYF
TRBV5-4	TRBJ1-2	TRBD1	-	15	TGTGCCAGCAGCTTGAGGGGACAGGGCCCCTATGGCTACACCTTC	CASSLRGQGPYGYTF
TRBV18	TRBJ2-2	-	-	16	TGTGCCAGCTCACAAACAAACCTGGTCGACACCGGGGAGCTGTTTTTT	CASSQTNLVDTGELFF